The rows below give T cell receptor beta chains drawn from one sample of a study of T cell repertoires in cytomegalovirus infection. Their antigens remain unidentified. One entry per CDR3 protein, called by TCRdb with MiXCR from the reads. The sample holds about 830,000 distinct CDR3 sequences, over 25% seen once. Material: cultured CD8+ T cells from PBMCs, obtained from culture after CMV antigen stimulation. Receptors originate from a human donor in good health (CMV status not recorded). Some clones in this sample may be carry-over from other donors' samples. Both conserved end residues are part of each CDR3. Fields, in order: CDR3 protein, CDR3 DNA, V gene, clone size, J gene, D gene. The D gene is left open where the match is weak. The size entry is marked missing in some rows and otherwise reads once, few, many or a size class.

cdr3_aa: CASSVEPGSNQPQHF
cdr3_nt: TGTGCCAGCAGCGTAGAGCCCGGTAGCAATCAGCCCCAGCATTTT
v_call: TRBV9
clone_size: few
j_call: TRBJ1-5
d_call: -

cdr3_aa: CASSPTLGGGGGNWQFF
cdr3_nt: TGTGCCAGCAGTCCTACCCTGGGAGGAGGGGGGGGAAACTGGCAGTTCTTC
v_call: TRBV27
clone_size: few
j_call: TRBJ2-1
d_call: -

cdr3_aa: CASSSQGRTGELFF
cdr3_nt: TGTGCCAGCAGTTCACAGGGGAGGACCGGGGAGCTGTTTTTT
v_call: TRBV7-9
clone_size: few
j_call: TRBJ2-2
d_call: -

cdr3_aa: CATSFGRGNQPQHF
cdr3_nt: TGTGCCACCTCTTTTGGCAGGGGCAATCAGCCCCAGCATTTT
v_call: TRBV15
clone_size: -
j_call: TRBJ1-5
d_call: -

cdr3_aa: CASSGPIGNTIYF
cdr3_nt: TGTGCCAGCAGTGGGCCCATTGGAAACACCATATATTTT
v_call: TRBV12-3/TRBV12-4
clone_size: -
j_call: TRBJ1-3
d_call: -

cdr3_aa: CASSLMGRQSSYNEQFF
cdr3_nt: TGTGCCAGCAGCTTAATGGGACGCCAGAGCTCCTACAATGAGCAGTTCTTC
v_call: TRBV11-2
clone_size: -
j_call: TRBJ2-1
d_call: -

cdr3_aa: CASSQDRTGVIEETNEKLFF
cdr3_nt: TGTGCCAGCAGCCAAGATCGGACAGGGGTGATCGAGGAAACTAATGAAAAACTGTTTTTT
v_call: TRBV4-2
clone_size: -
j_call: TRBJ1-4
d_call: TRBD1

cdr3_aa: CASSISGSDLLWQPQHF
cdr3_nt: TGTGCCAGTAGTATTTCAGGTAGCGATCTCCTGTGGCAGCCCCAGCATTTT
v_call: TRBV19
clone_size: few
j_call: TRBJ1-5
d_call: -

cdr3_aa: CSVESRGGGLNTEAFF
cdr3_nt: TGCAGCGTTGAATCTCGGGGAGGGGGATTGAACACTGAAGCTTTCTTT
v_call: TRBV29-1
clone_size: -
j_call: TRBJ1-1
d_call: -

cdr3_aa: CASSNRGQGALEQYF
cdr3_nt: TGTGCCAGCAGCAATCGAGGACAGGGGGCCCTCGAGCAGTACTTC
v_call: TRBV7-9
clone_size: many
j_call: TRBJ2-7
d_call: TRBD1

cdr3_aa: CASSLSPGGSDYGYTF
cdr3_nt: TGTGCCAGCAGCTTAAGTCCAGGGGGCTCGGACTATGGCTACACCTTC
v_call: TRBV28
clone_size: -
j_call: TRBJ1-2
d_call: TRBD1

cdr3_aa: CASSPIQGPEAFF
cdr3_nt: TGTGCCAGCAGTCCCATACAGGGCCCGGAAGCTTTCTTT
v_call: TRBV27
clone_size: -
j_call: TRBJ1-1
d_call: -

cdr3_aa: CASTYGTGVYGYTF
cdr3_nt: TGTGCCAGCACCTACGGGACAGGAGTCTATGGCTACACCTTC
v_call: TRBV5-6
clone_size: -
j_call: TRBJ1-2
d_call: TRBD1

cdr3_aa: CSARTGMGSYEQYF
cdr3_nt: TGCAGTGCTAGAACCGGGATGGGCAGCTACGAGCAGTACTTC
v_call: TRBV20-1
clone_size: -
j_call: TRBJ2-7
d_call: -

cdr3_aa: CASGWENTEAFF
cdr3_nt: TGTGCTAGTGGTTGGGAGAACACTGAAGCTTTCTTT
v_call: TRBV12-5
clone_size: few
j_call: TRBJ1-1
d_call: -

cdr3_aa: CASSPWTGGSSNQPQHF
cdr3_nt: TGTGCCAGCAGCCCCTGGACAGGGGGGAGTAGCAATCAGCCCCAGCATTTT
v_call: TRBV7-9
clone_size: few
j_call: TRBJ1-5
d_call: TRBD1

cdr3_aa: CASTVSGSETQYF
cdr3_nt: TGTGCCAGTACCGTTAGCGGGTCCGAGACCCAGTACTTC
v_call: TRBV19
clone_size: many
j_call: TRBJ2-5
d_call: TRBD2

cdr3_aa: CASSVGLALSGETQYF
cdr3_nt: TGTGCCAGCAGCGTAGGACTAGCCCTAAGCGGAGAGACCCAGTACTTC
v_call: TRBV9
clone_size: once
j_call: TRBJ2-5
d_call: TRBD2

cdr3_aa: CASSLAGDRELFF
cdr3_nt: TGTGCCAGCAGCTTAGCGGGCGACCGAGAACTGTTTTTT
v_call: TRBV7-8
clone_size: -
j_call: TRBJ1-4
d_call: -

cdr3_aa: CASSDRTGGSPLHF
cdr3_nt: TGTGCCAGCAGCGACAGGACAGGGGGTTCACCCCTCCACTTT
v_call: TRBV5-6
clone_size: -
j_call: TRBJ1-6
d_call: TRBD1

cdr3_aa: CASSARTGTVLNEQFF
cdr3_nt: TGTGCCAGCAGCGCCAGGACCGGGACAGTCCTCAATGAGCAGTTCTTC
v_call: TRBV9
clone_size: few
j_call: TRBJ2-1
d_call: TRBD1

cdr3_aa: CATNPRLAGGLVNEQFF
cdr3_nt: TGTGCCACCAATCCTCGACTAGCGGGGGGGCTGGTGAATGAGCAGTTCTTC
v_call: TRBV15
clone_size: -
j_call: TRBJ2-1
d_call: TRBD2

cdr3_aa: CASSLGRVNTEAFF
cdr3_nt: TGTGCCAGCAGCTTAGGACGGGTGAACACTGAAGCTTTCTTT
v_call: TRBV28
clone_size: many
j_call: TRBJ1-1
d_call: -

cdr3_aa: CASSLGVSGGTDTQYF
cdr3_nt: TGTGCCAGCAGCTTAGGGGTTAGCGGGGGTACAGATACGCAGTATTTT
v_call: TRBV7-2
clone_size: many
j_call: TRBJ2-3
d_call: TRBD2

cdr3_aa: CATQGTPGANVLTF
cdr3_nt: TGTGCCACCCAGGGAACCCCTGGGGCCAACGTCCTGACTTTC
v_call: TRBV6-7
clone_size: -
j_call: TRBJ2-6
d_call: -

cdr3_aa: CASSLGQLANYGYTF
cdr3_nt: TGTGCCAGCAGTTTAGGGCAGTTAGCTAACTATGGCTACACCTTC
v_call: TRBV28
clone_size: few
j_call: TRBJ1-2
d_call: -

cdr3_aa: CASSYSFEQGVGGTQYF
cdr3_nt: TGTGCCAGCAGTTACTCGTTCGAACAGGGCGTGGGGGGGACCCAGTACTTC
v_call: TRBV6-5
clone_size: many
j_call: TRBJ2-5
d_call: -

cdr3_aa: CANSLETSFDEQYF
cdr3_nt: TGTGCCAACAGCTTGGAGACTAGCTTTGACGAGCAGTACTTC
v_call: TRBV7-9
clone_size: -
j_call: TRBJ2-7
d_call: TRBD2

cdr3_aa: CASSPHDAGWDGYTF
cdr3_nt: TGTGCCAGCAGTCCCCATGACGCAGGGTGGGATGGCTACACCTTC
v_call: TRBV28
clone_size: many
j_call: TRBJ1-2
d_call: -

cdr3_aa: CASSAGTGGSGELFF
cdr3_nt: TGTGCCAGCAGCGCAGGGACAGGGGGGTCCGGGGAGCTGTTTTTT
v_call: TRBV7-8
clone_size: -
j_call: TRBJ2-2
d_call: TRBD1